This T cell receptor beta chain was sequenced for a study of cytomegalovirus exposure and HLA in healthy donors (dated by TCRdb to 2016 to 2017). With respect to the entire study: In an earlier analysis of 587 of the donors, 250 to 350 Gb of sequence data and 117 million unique TCR beta sequences from 180 million or so T cells were reported. Genome-wide SNP genotypes for about three fifths of the roughly 670 donors were used in a later genetic analysis, which treated that subset as a discovery cohort. The study combined high-throughput TCR immunosequencing, statistical association of individual TCRs with disease status, and machine learning to predict cytomegalovirus infection status. In a later analysis, previously published TCR beta repertoires from 666 donors were re-analyzed and high-resolution HLA genotyping was added so that TCR occurrence patterns could be studied. Five DR-DQ haplotypes were treated as single units for association and clustering because of strong linkage in the cohort. In addition to the first cohort of roughly 670 subjects, a separate validation cohort of 120 different subjects was used. The study aimed to test whether cataloging public T cell receptors could reveal signatures of past pathogen exposure. Of the roughly 400 genotyped donors, 70% to 90% were placed in the genetic ancestry cluster associated with self-reported Caucasian donors. HLA typing included class I and class II loci at four-digit resolution. Rather than using new phenotypic data, the later analysis identified candidate immune exposures from TCR beta sequences and from how often those sequences occurred across donors. Every repertoire in the discovery cohort had been generated on one and the same sequencing platform. The study profiled the T cell repertoires of fewer than 850 subjects by immunosequencing and related them to cytomegalovirus serostatus. Donor age, sex, ethnicity and CMV serostatus were compiled together with the repertoire data. In an earlier analysis of a few hundred of the donors, high-throughput TCR beta sequencing was used to judge whether each TCR beta V gene segment behaved as functional or pseudogenic. Across some 400 genotyped donors of the cohort, an average of approximately 240,000 unique TCR beta nucleotide sequences per donor were sequenced, and about a sixth of those sequences were non-productive. Typing coverage differed by locus: A, B, C, DRB1 and DQB1 were typed in roughly 629-630 donors, DQA1 in roughly 500, DPA1 in over 600, and DPB1 in approximately 450. Roughly 300 gigabases of sequencing data and around 90 million unique TCR sequences made up an early release that covered approximately 620 HLA-typed donors.

Here is what the overall study found, with its caveats: Correlated functional status among segregating V segments might reflect linkage disequilibrium, but an unknown experimental factor could not be ruled out. According to a later analysis, TCR association rates differed among HLA loci, with DRB1 alleles showing the most associated TCRs and HLA-C alleles showing the fewest. A group of highly shared sequence variants was considered likely to be a technical artifact of the sequencing pipeline. A few of the identified cytomegalovirus-associated TCR beta chains were confirmed in vitro to be specific for cytomegalovirus antigens. The classifier was reported to diagnose cytomegalovirus status with high specificity and sensitivity in both the original and validation cohorts. In a later genetic analysis, fewer N-insertions in productive TCRs were reported among donors in an Asian-associated ancestry cluster than the approximately 670-donor mean. A further reported finding was that TCR beta sequences accurately predicted the HLA-A and HLA-B alleles for most subjects in the first cohort. The earlier analysis of approximately 590 of the donors excluded roughly 16 rarely observed V segments, including chromosome 9 orphons, because counts were too low. The only immune exposure information available for the cohort was CMV serostatus. Roughly uniform sequencing depth across donors was assumed in presence/absence analyses, although this assumption may not hold. In a later analysis, most CMV-associated TCR beta chains were found to appear HLA-restricted, with HLA associations seemingly driven largely by CMV exposure. In an earlier analysis of some 550 of the donors, most TCR beta V segments were observed in productive rearrangements about 87% or about 30% of the time, broadly matching IMGT annotations. The authors suggested that the approach could potentially be extended to other disease states and immunological phenotypes. Because the 87-base-pair reads could not distinguish some IMGT-functional V segments, including TRBV6-2 and TRBV6-3, those segments were excluded. A later analysis associated about 18,000 TCR beta sequences with specific HLA alleles at a false discovery rate of 0.05. In a later analysis, HLA-associated TCR beta chains were found to be more clonally expanded and to have lower generation probabilities than equally common non-associated chains. While some public TCRs were present in many individuals, most TCR sequences turned up only very rarely across donors. This cohort had only TCR beta chains sequenced, and the lack of alpha or paired-chain data limited which features could be detected. A total of fewer than 200 TCR beta chains were listed by the study as associated with cytomegalovirus. V-gene and J-gene trimming of TCR beta chains was associated with a missense DCLRE1C variant in a later genetic analysis, and the association was replicated in an independent cohort. Strong co-occurrence of HLA alleles, especially DR and DQ, made assigning TCR associations to individual alleles difficult. Several of the top co-occurrence clusters appeared to be linked to parvovirus B19, influenza, CMV and Epstein-Barr virus, according to a later analysis. Because HLA typing was unavailable for some donors at each locus, only the typed subset was used in association tests.

Turning to this clone: Its specific antigen is unknown. No base-level quality is on record; no much larger clone is a single base apart.

Receptors were amplified or captured by the immunoSEQ multiplex PCR assay. For the multiplex PCR, a mixture combining 60 forward primers for TCR Vbeta segments and 13 reverse primers for TCR Jbeta segments was used. A multiplex PCR assay on genomic DNA amplified the CDR3 region of rearranged TCR beta genes. On the Illumina HiSeq System, the amplified TCR beta libraries were sequenced as 87-base-pair reads. In the source study's methods: In a later analysis, 80 million or so unique TCR beta chains were counted across the 500 to 850 repertoires, and around 10 million of these chains were shared by at least two donors. To remove PCR and sequencing errors, raw reads were error-corrected and collapsed into unique sequences using a nearest-neighbor algorithm that merged closely related sequences. V, D and J gene segments were assigned by aligning CDR3 sequences to IMGT reference sequences. For a sequence to be retained, a match of at least six nucleotides was required to both a V gene segment and a J gene segment. Rearrangements were called productive when the CDR3 lacked stop codons and stayed in frame with V and J; all others were non-productive. CDR3 was defined according to IMGT convention as the region running from the second conserved V-encoded cysteine to the conserved J-encoded phenylalanine. Sequences without an unambiguous match to a single V gene segment were excluded from the earlier analysis of about 640 of the donors. In an earlier analysis of approximately 560 of the donors, a V segment was called functional when productive rearrangements were above 56.7%, and segregating when the standard deviation between donors exceeded 5%. A statistical classification framework was developed to diagnose cytomegalovirus status using the catalog of TCR beta chain sequences. V and J gene assignment, in a later analysis, came from comparing TCR nucleotide sequences with IMGT/GENE-DB human TR gene sequences. A later analysis assigned CDR3 sequences and most-parsimonious VDJ recombination scenarios with the TCRdist pipeline. A later analysis defined each TCR beta chain by its CDR3 amino acid sequence plus V-gene family, and excluded reads lacking a unique V-gene family. To address suspected cross-contamination and a sequencing artifact, a later analysis removed 550 to 750 highly shared, low-generation-probability nucleotide sequences. In a later analysis, a clonal expansion index for each public chain was calculated from normalized within-repertoire ranks of inferred template counts. Generation probabilities in a later analysis came from a VDJ recombination model fitted to out-of-frame rearrangements, and those results were checked against IGoR. Hypergeometric tests were used in a later analysis to score TCR-TCR, TCR-HLA and TCR-CMV co-occurrence, with a repertoire-size bias correction applied to the TCR pairs. A later analysis estimated false discovery rates by permuting HLA or CMV assignments 20 times. A later analysis grouped co-occurring TCRs with DBSCAN, adding TCRdist sequence similarity when clustering within HLA-allele-positive subsets. For co-occurrence clustering, repertoires with fewer than 30,000 or more than 120,000 public chains were excluded, along with 5 or 6 repertoires with anomalous nucleotide sharing. TCRdb limited this immuneACCESS table to in-frame rearrangements with V and J called. A share of clones is missing; checked studies link under half to unresolved V genes, and the rest is unexplained. V and J calls and clone size follow that table, whereas D and trimming were derived from the DNA. Counted in this sample were more than 85,000 clones; more than 60% of them appeared once. The ten top clones hold about 6.8% of the sample.

Including the terminal cysteine and phenylalanine, the CDR3 comprises 15 residues. Here the CDR3 DNA is all that survives: 45 bases in frame from base 1. CDR1 and CDR2 (SGDLS, YYNGEE) derive from the germline V gene. V is pared back by 0 bases and J by 5 bases, with 12 bases lying between the germline termini. The cohort consisted of hundreds of healthy bone marrow donors. Cohort members were all nominally healthy when sampled, although unrecorded immune exposures were likely present. The donor was CMV seropositive and belonged to the group of some 290 seropositive cohort members. A peripheral blood sample was collected from each donor, and TCR beta sequencing was performed on peripheral blood mononuclear cells. The Qiagen DNeasy Blood Extraction Kit was used to extract genomic DNA from the blood cell samples.

The sequencing sample was made of PBMCs. The rearranged segments are TRBV9 and TRBJ2-4; the D gene is perhaps TRBD2, on 7 matching bases. This sequence originates from a man aged 25 to 45 in good health and CMV-seropositive. The CDR3 here reads CASSVAGGPENIQYF. DNA sequence: TGTGCCAGCAGCGTAGCCGGGGGGCCGGAAAACATTCAGTACTTC.